This entry lists 27 T cell receptor beta chains sequenced from one sample in a study of blood T cells in healthy people across ages. A sample-barcoded 5' primer and a J-beta primer mix were used in a second PCR of roughly 7 to 11 cycles. TCRdb analysed the 5' RACE reads with MiXCR anew, one entry per CDR3 protein. Counted here are roughly 1,300,000 distinct CDR3 sequences, around 55% occurring once; the ten biggest clones make up 6.7%. The source material was blood. The receptors derive from a man aged 18 to 30 in good health.

The V call is TRBV9, the J call TRBJ1-2; D is unclear. Trimming shortened V by 3 bases and J by 4 bases, and 13 bases separated the two germline ends. Germline V lookup: CDR1 SGDLS, CDR2 YYNGEE. The CDR3 contains 14 residues. The CDR3 reads CASSARTDLYGYTF. As DNA, the CDR3 is TGTGCCAGCAGCGCGCGGACGGATCTCTATGGCTACACCTTC.

This chain links TRBV5-1 with TRBJ2-5, with D possibly matching TRBD2 (5 bases). The J call is doubtful: the DNA matches TRBJ2-7 better. This CDR3 has 14 amino acids. CDR1 SGHRS and CDR2 YFSETQ come from the germline V gene. CDR3: CASSHTPGNYEQYF. Written as DNA, the CDR3 is TGCGCCAGCAGCCACACTCCGGGAAACTACGAGCAGTACTTC.

V is TRBV4-3 and J is TRBJ2-5; D call uncertain. Germline V gene lookup returns CDR1 LGHNA and CDR2 YSLEER. V lost 0 bases and J 7 bases, leaving 15 bases between the germline ends. This CDR3 is built from 15 residues. CDR3 protein: CASSQDGYLGRTQYF. The CDR3 region has the DNA TGCGCCAGCAGCCAAGATGGATATCTAGGCAGGACCCAGTACTTC.

This clonotype was seen only a few times. J is TRBJ1-2 and V is TRBV2, with no clear D. Trimming cost V 2 bases and J 4 bases, with 5 bases left between them. This CDR3 has 12 amino acids. Germline V CDR1 and CDR2: SNHLY, FYNNEI. The CDR3 DNA sequence: TGTGCCAGCAGTGAATGGGGCTATGGCTACACCTTC. Residues: CASSEWGYGYTF.

J is TRBJ2-7 and V is TRBV7-9, with 9 bases matching TRBD1. The germline V gene has CDR1 SEHNR and CDR2 FQNEAQ (reference sequence). This CDR3 has 13 amino acids. The V and J ends lost 4 bases and 5 bases, in that order; junction bases with no gene match: 3. This chain's CDR3 is CASSSGTGNEQYF. The CDR3 nucleotides read TGTGCCAGCAGCTCCGGGACAGGGAACGAGCAGTACTTC.

This clonotype was seen only a few times. This rearrangement joins TRBV3-1 to TRBJ2-7, with 13 bases fitting TRBD2. The J segment lost 4 bases and the V segment lost 3 bases, leaving 3 bases of the junction unmatched. From germline, CDR1 is LGHDT and CDR2 YNNKEL (reference sequence). CDR3 length equals 15 residues. CDR3 DNA: TGTGCCAGCAGCCAGTCGACTAGCGGGAGGTACGAGCAGTACTTC. Translation: CASSQSTSGRYEQYF.

The rearrangement uses TRBV28 and TRBJ1-5; D gene unclear. The CDR3 is 15 residues long. V dropped 6 bases and J dropped 4 bases, with 16 bases sitting between them. Germline CDR1 MDHEN, CDR2 SYDVKM. The CDR3: CASRLSLGRNQPQHF. The CDR3 DNA sequence: TGTGCCAGCAGATTGTCTCTGGGTAGGAATCAGCCCCAGCATTTT.

This clonotype was detected only a few times. The chain has TRBV20-1 and TRBJ2-7, with TRBD2 matching over 7 bases. J gave up 2 bases and V 4 bases, and 8 bases lay outside the gene matches. The CDR3 contains 14 residues. Germline V lookup: CDR1 DFQATT, CDR2 SNEGSKA (reference sequence). DNA for the CDR3: TGCAGTGCTAATCTCGGCGGGAGTACCTACGAGCAGTACTTC. Translating gives CSANLGGSTYEQYF.

The J gene is TRBJ2-1, the V gene TRBV20-1; D unclear. This CDR3 spans 13 amino acids. Germline V gene sequence: CDR1 DFQATT, CDR2 SNEGSKA (reference sequence). V was trimmed by 0 bases and J by 8 bases, leaving 11 bases between them. The CDR3 loop reads CSARDGVSYEQFF. CDR3 DNA: TGCAGTGCTAGAGATGGTGTTAGCTATGAGCAGTTCTTC.

The sample holds many counts of this clonotype. A much larger clone lies one base from this, so it may be a read error. The chain has TRBV20-1 and TRBJ2-1; D is tentatively TRBD1 or TRBD2 (5 bases each). V was shortened by 6 bases and J by 0 bases, with 18 bases between the two germline ends. The CDR3 is made up of 16 amino acids. Germline V gene lookup returns CDR1 DFQATT and CDR2 SNEGSKA (reference sequence). CDR3 in amino acids: CSAPSGTVSSYNEQFF. The CDR3 DNA is TGCAGTGCGCCCTCCGGGACCGTTAGCTCCTACAATGAGCAGTTCTTC.

The table lists this clonotype with a few counts. The CDR3 DNA reads TGTGCCAGCTCACCAGCGACAGGCGTGAATAGCAATCAGCCCCAGCATTTT. This codes for CASSPATGVNSNQPQHF. The chain has TRBV18 and TRBJ1-5, with D maybe TRBD1 (6 bases). Germline assignment: CDR1 KGHSH and CDR2 LQKENI. The V end lost 2 bases, the J end lost 0 bases, and 14 bases lay between the germline ends. CDR3 length: 17 residues. The full variable domain, in which reference TRBV18 and TRBJ1-5 provide the parts outside the CDR3, is NAGVMQNPRHLVRRRGQEARLRCSPMKGHSHVYWYRQLPEEGLKFMVYLQKENIIDESGMPKERFSAEFPKEGPSILRIQQVVRGDSAAYFCASSPATGVNSNQPQHFGDGTRLSIL.

The rearrangement links TRBV10-2 to TRBJ2-7; tentatively, D is TRBD2 (6 bases). V lost 6 bases, J lost 2 bases, and 14 bases lay in between. Germline CDR1 and CDR2: WSHSY and SAAADI. The CDR3 is 14 residues long. The CDR3 sequence: CASSVAAFAYEQYF. The CDR3 nucleotides read TGCGCCAGCAGCGTAGCGGCTTTCGCCTACGAGCAGTACTTC.

In this sample, this clonotype turned up once. The chain is built from TRBV20-1 and TRBJ2-3, with 15 bases aligning to TRBD2. This CDR3 is 18 amino acids long. V lost 3 bases to trimming and J lost 3 bases; unmatched junction nucleotides: 10. Germline-derived CDR1 and CDR2 are DFQATT and SNEGSKA (reference sequence). The CDR3 DNA sequence: TGCAGTGCTAGTTGGACTAGCGGGGGGGCGATTTCTACAGATACGCAGTATTTT. Its translation: CSASWTSGGAISTDTQYF.

The rearrangement links TRBV6-2 or TRBV6-3 to TRBJ2-5; D is tentatively TRBD1 or TRBD2 (5 bases each). The CDR3 spans 14 residues. Trimming cost V 6 bases and J 9 bases, with 20 bases left between them. The V gene's germline CDR1 is MNHEY and CDR2 SVGEGT. CDR3 DNA: TGTGCCAGCAGCGCCGGGACCACAAGAACGGCCCAGTACTTC. It translates to CASSAGTTRTAQYF.

The DNA for the CDR3 is TGCAGTGCTAGAGATCGGGACAGGGGCTCCTACGAGCAGTACTTC. As protein: CSARDRDRGSYEQYF. The V gene is TRBV20-1, the J gene TRBJ2-7; TRBD1 agrees at 10 bases. The CDR3 has 15 residues. The ends lost 0 bases at V and 0 bases at J; junction bases unmatched: 2. CDR1 is DFQATT and CDR2 is SNEGSKA in the germline V gene (reference sequence).

The chain combines TRBV2 with TRBJ2-1; 9 nucleotides line up with TRBD2. Germline V gene sequence: CDR1 SNHLY, CDR2 FYNNEI. The CDR3 totals 14 residues. V lost 8 bases and J lost 7; bases outside the gene matches: 9. The CDR3 sequence is CASCRLAGSNEQFF. The CDR3 DNA reads as TGTGCCAGCTGTCGTCTAGCGGGGTCAAATGAGCAGTTCTTC. The full variable domain, its missing parts supplied by reference TRBV2 and TRBJ2-1, is EPEVTQTPSHQVTQMGQEVILRCVPISNHLYFYWYRQILGQKVEFLVSFYNNEISEKSEIFDDQFSVERPDGSNFTLKIRSTKLEDSAMYFCASCRLAGSNEQFFGPGTRLTVL.

This clonotype turned up a few times. The chain couples TRBV20-1 to TRBJ2-5; 10 nucleotides line up with TRBD2. This CDR3 has 14 residues. Unmatched junction bases numbered 4, after V lost 3 bases and J lost 3 bases. Looked up from germline, CDR1 is DFQATT and CDR2 is SNEGSKA (reference sequence). This chain's CDR3 is CSASLLAGEETQYF. The CDR3 coding sequence is TGCAGTGCTAGTCTGCTAGCGGGAGAAGAGACCCAGTACTTC.

In DNA form, the CDR3 reads TGTGCCAGCAGCCAAGAGGGACAGGGGCTTCAGCCCCAGCATTTT. It is translated as CASSQEGQGLQPQHF. The rearrangement uses TRBV4-2 and TRBJ1-5, with 10 bases aligning to TRBD1. With V trimmed by 0 bases and J by 6 bases, 2 bases remained unmatched. CDR3 size: 15 residues. Germline CDR1 and CDR2: LGHNA and YNFKEQ.

The chain recombines TRBV20-1 with TRBJ2-2; D is undetermined. Germline CDR1 reads DFQATT; CDR2 reads SNEGSKA (reference sequence). This CDR3 spans 13 amino acids. The V end was cut by 1 base, the J end by 0 bases, with 3 bases between. The CDR3 here is CSARASNTGELFF. The CDR3 DNA reads as TGCAGTGCTAGAGCTTCGAACACCGGGGAGCTGTTTTTT.

The chain's CDR3 is CASRSGTRYTGELFF. The CDR3 nucleotides are TGTGCCAGCAGGTCCGGGACCCGCTACACCGGGGAGCTGTTTTTT. J is TRBJ2-2 and V is TRBV11-2; perhaps D is TRBD1 or TRBD2 (5 bases each). From germline, CDR1 is SGHAT and CDR2 FQNNGV. Deletions cut 6 bases from V and 3 bases from J, with 14 bases between. The CDR3 has 15 residues.

This chain links TRBV6-5 with TRBJ2-3, with TRBD2 matching 7 bases. Germline loops: CDR1 MNHEY, CDR2 SVGAGI. This CDR3 has 15 residues. Trimming took 6 bases from V and 6 from J; bases not matched to a gene: 12. CDR3 amino acids: CASRLLADAGDTQYF. In nucleotides, the CDR3 is TGTGCCAGCAGACTCCTAGCGGACGCCGGGGATACGCAGTATTTT.

This clonotype was detected only a few times. The chain employs TRBV29-1 and TRBJ2-7, with 11 bases aligning to TRBD2. The V and J ends lost 6 bases and 0 bases, in that order; junction bases with no gene match: 4. Germline V gene data show CDR1 as SQVTM and CDR2 as ANQGSEA. This CDR3 has 14 amino acids. The CDR3 region has the DNA TGCAGCGTAGAGGGACTAGCGGCCTCCTACGAGCAGTACTTC. Its translation: CSVEGLAASYEQYF.

V is TRBV2 and J is TRBJ2-3, with D uncertain. V was pared by 2 bases and J by 6 bases, with 6 bases between. The CDR3 totals 12 residues. Germline CDR1 reads SNHLY; CDR2 reads FYNNEI. CDR3 in amino acids: CASSENWDTQYF. The CDR3 DNA sequence: TGTGCCAGCAGTGAAAATTGGGATACGCAGTATTTT.

The chain links TRBV7-9 to TRBJ2-1, with 8 bases identical to TRBD2. Trimming removed 5 bases from V and 7 bases from J; junction bases left unmatched: 13. The germline V gene encodes CDR1 SEHNR and CDR2 FQNEAQ (reference sequence). The CDR3 runs 16 residues. DNA for the CDR3: TGTGCCAGCAGCCTCGCCTCGCGAGCGGGAGAAAATGAGCAGTTCTTC. Protein: CASSLASRAGENEQFF.

The V and J genes are TRBV27 and TRBJ2-1; tentatively, D is TRBD2 (7 bases). This CDR3 spans 17 amino acids. The germline gives CDR1 MNHEY, CDR2 SMNVEV (reference sequence). The ends were cut back, 3 bases at V and 2 bases at J, with 17 bases in the middle. CDR3 region: CASSFRGGGTTYNEQFF. The DNA for the CDR3 is TGTGCCAGCAGTTTTAGGGGGGGGGGCACGACCTACAATGAGCAGTTCTTC.

Here the CDR3 reads CAISEGQSFYGYTF. In DNA, the CDR3 is TGTGCCATCAGTGAGGGACAGTCCTTTTATGGCTACACCTTC. The genes are TRBV10-3 and TRBJ1-2, with a tentative D call TRBD1 (6 bases). Trimming left V 2 bases short and J 5 bases short, with 12 bases between. The germline V gene encodes CDR1 ENHRY and CDR2 SYGVKD. CDR3 length: 14 residues.

The chain couples TRBV20-1 to TRBJ2-3, with D possibly being TRBD2 (7 bases). V was trimmed by 5 bases and J by 5 bases, leaving 29 bases between them. CDR1 and CDR2 from the germline V gene are DFQATT and SNEGSKA (reference sequence). The CDR3 consists of 18 residues. The CDR3 bases are TGCAGTGCTCACAGTCAAGGAGGGGGGGCCTTTGGGAGAGATACGCAGTATTTT. Its protein is CSAHSQGGGAFGRDTQYF.